This T cell receptor (beta chain) stems from a study of blood T cell repertoires in COVID-19 (dated by TCRdb to between 2020 and 2021). Regarding the complete study: Samples covering the acute and convalescent phases of COVID-19 were provided by collaborators in the United States, Italy and Spain. The repertoires were released in a freely available public database intended as a resource for research on the immune response to SARS-CoV-2. A de-identified subject ID, COVID-19 status, age in years and sex were almost always included in the sample metadata. Samples came from the ongoing ImmuneRACE study (first 160 participants) plus 1,254 subjects from 6 global collaborators. Where available, HLA class I and class II types were taken from metadata supplied by the sample provider and were not determined by assay-based typing. The material from the prospective study consisted of cDNA or gDNA derived from T cells, B-cell-depleted T cells, or PBMCs. Deeply sampled blood TCRbeta repertoires from subjects exposed to, actively infected with, or recovered from COVID-19 were included in the dataset.

To note about this clone: Its specific antigen is unknown. Base quality data are lacking; no much larger clone is found one base away.

TCRbeta CDR3 regions were amplified from genomic DNA using the immunoSEQ Assay, a bias-controlled multiplex PCR. The authors' analysis ran thus. Nucleated cell counts per sample were estimated from amplification of reference gene primers within the assay. To quantify the absolute abundance of each unique TCRbeta CDR3 rearrangement, sequence reads were collapsed and filtered. Productive Simpson clonality was computed per sample as the square root of Simpson's diversity index over productive rearrangements. TCRdb holds this immuneACCESS table with in-frame rearrangements only. Some clones are missing; in checked studies, unresolved V genes explain under half, and the rest has no known cause. That table furnishes V, J and clone size, whereas the DNA furnished D and trimming. The sample table holds 130,000 to 150,000 clones, of which roughly 84% were seen once. 10% of the sample lies in the top ten.

Collaborating institutions collected whole blood in K2EDTA tubes following their own protocols. For TCRbeta analysis, collaborators shipped samples as frozen whole blood, isolated PBMCs, or DNA extracted from either of those sample types. Study-wide conclusions, independent of this receptor: The quantity of clinical and demographic metadata differed by source and by participant and was supplied without curation.

Material for sequencing was peripheral blood. The sequence was obtained from a man between 60 and 70 years old with active or convalescent COVID-19.

CDR3 reads: CASSRTRGGEKLFF. The DNA sequence is TGTGCCAGCAGCCGCACCCGGGGGGGTGAAAAACTGTTTTTT. The chain is encoded by TRBV7-2 joined to TRBJ1-4; a tentative D match to TRBD1 spans 5 bases. The CDR3 goes from the cysteine to the phenylalanine over 14 residues. Just the 42-base CDR3 DNA is kept, in frame starting at base 1. V is pared back by 5 bases and J by 7 bases, with 14 bases lying between the germline termini. CDR1 and CDR2, per the germline V gene, are SGHTA and FQGNSA.